This T cell receptor (beta chain) stems from a study of cytomegalovirus exposure and HLA in healthy donors. Donors were nominally healthy when sampled, though unrecorded immune exposures were likely. V was pared by 5 bases and J by 1 base, with 7 bases of the junction left unmatched. The CDR3 consists of 15 residues. Germline V gives CDR1 SNHLY, CDR2 FYNNEI. Researchers ran the PCR with 60 Vbeta and 13 Jbeta primers. Sequencing used immunoSEQ multiplex PCR; TCRdb keeps in-frame clones, though not all of them. Of approximately 80,000 clones listed, around 70% are singletons. The V gene is TRBV2, the J gene TRBJ1-1, with 7 positions matching TRBD1. The sequenced sample was PBMCs. The clonotype comes from a middle-aged woman in good health and CMV-seropositive. The CDR3, as DNA: TGTGCCAGCAGTATCCGACAGGGAAAGAACACTGAAGCTTTCTTT. It specifies CASSIRQGKNTEAFF.